A selection of T cell receptor beta chains follows, all from one sample in a study of blood T cells in healthy people across ages. TCRdb called the 5' RACE reads again in MiXCR, with one record for every CDR3 protein. Among about a million distinct CDR3 sequences, about 44% were seen once, and the ten largest hold 13%. Sequenced material: blood. The receptors shown here come from a man between 25 and 39 years old in good health. The CDR3 runs from the conserved cysteine through the conserved F or W. A D gene is named only where the DNA matches it firmly. Expanded clones are given a class, and other clones once, few, many or no size at all.

TRBJ1-2,NA,TRBV18,NA,TGTGCCAGCTCACCGAAGGGACAAAACTATGGCTACACCTTC,CASSPKGQNYGYTF
TRBJ2-7,few,TRBV4-1,NA,TGCGCCAGCAGCCAAGTCTGGGGACAAAGGAACGAGCAGTACTTC,CASSQVWGQRNEQYF
TRBJ2-4,NA,TRBV5-1,NA,TGCGCCAGCAGCTTGGTAGGCTACACCAAAAACATTCAGTACTTC,CASSLVGYTKNIQYF
TRBJ2-1,NA,TRBV25-1,TRBD2,TGTGCCAGCAGTGATACTAGCGGGGAGCACAATGAGCAGTTCTTC,CASSDTSGEHNEQFF
TRBJ2-2,NA,TRBV3-1,TRBD2,TGTGCCAGCACCCCTGGGAGGGGCACGAACACCGGGGAGCTGTTTTTT,CASTPGRGTNTGELFF
TRBJ1-5,NA,TRBV20-1,NA,TGCAGTGCTAGAGGGGACCGGCAGCCCCAGCATTTT,CSARGDRQPQHF
TRBJ2-1,few,TRBV11-3,NA,TGTGCCAGCAGCTTAGAACAGAGCTCCTACAATGAGCAGTTCTTC,CASSLEQSSYNEQFF
TRBJ2-7,once,TRBV25-1,NA,TGTGCCAGCAGTGAAGACACTACTCCCTACGAGCAGTACTTC,CASSEDTTPYEQYF
TRBJ2-5,NA,TRBV7-2,NA,TGTGCCAGCAGCTTAAGTCGGGGCCCCGCGAGGGAGACCCAGTACTTC,CASSLSRGPARETQYF
TRBJ1-2,NA,TRBV7-9,TRBD1,TGTGCCAGCAGCTCTCGACAGGGGGAGGCCTATGGCTACACCTTC,CASSSRQGEAYGYTF
TRBJ1-5,few,TRBV4-2,NA,TGTGCCAGCAGCCATAGAAGTAGCAATCAGCCCCAGCATTTT,CASSHRSSNQPQHF
TRBJ2-7,NA,TRBV20-1,NA,TGCAGTGCTATTAGCTCCTACGAGCAGTACTTC,CSAISSYEQYF
TRBJ2-3,NA,TRBV20-1,NA,TGCAGTGCCTGGGATGCCTGGCCAGCAGATACGCAGTATTTT,CSAWDAWPADTQYF
TRBJ2-3,NA,TRBV7-2,NA,TGTGCCAGCAGCTTGGCGCGGTTGACATCCACAGATACGCAGTATTTT,CASSLARLTSTDTQYF
TRBJ2-1,few,TRBV9,TRBD2,TGTGCCAGCAGCGTAGGATGGCTAGCGGGGGAAGATGAGCAGTTCTTC,CASSVGWLAGEDEQFF
TRBJ1-6,NA,TRBV4-1,TRBD1,TGCGCCAGCAGCCAAGCGACAGGGGTAAATCCACCCCTCCACTTT,CASSQATGVNPPLHF
TRBJ1-4,NA,TRBV6-6,NA,TGTGCCACCAACGGTTGGAAACTGTTTTTT,CATNGWKLFF
TRBJ2-7,NA,TRBV29-1,NA,TGCAGCGTTAGGACTCCCAGCTCCTACGAGCAGTACTTC,CSVRTPSSYEQYF
TRBJ2-4,NA,TRBV28,TRBD1,TGTGCCAGCAGCTCGGGACAGCTAGCCAAAAACAGTCAGTACTTC,CASSSGQLAKNSQYF
TRBJ1-6,NA,TRBV20-1,TRBD1,TGCAGTGCTGGACAGGACAGACTTAATTCACCCCTCCACTTT,CSAGQDRLNSPLHF
TRBJ2-3,many,TRBV10-3,TRBD2,TGTGCCATCAGCCGTGCGGGGGGCTCTACAGATACGCAGTATTTT,CAISRAGGSTDTQYF
TRBJ1-2,NA,TRBV29-1,TRBD1,TGCAGCGCGGAGACAGGGCGGGATGGCTACACCTTC,CSAETGRDGYTF
TRBJ1-2,once,TRBV20-1,TRBD1,TGCAGTGCCCGGACAGGGGCCGGCTACACCTTC,CSARTGAGYTF
TRBJ2-1,few,TRBV7-3,TRBD2,TGTGCCAGCAGCATATCGAGCGGGGACTATGAGCAGTTCTTC,CASSISSGDYEQFF
TRBJ1-2,NA,TRBV27,NA,TGTGCCAGCAGTTCGGCAGGTCAGGGTGGCTATGGCTACATCTTC,CASSSAGQGGYGYIF
TRBJ2-1,NA,TRBV3-1,NA,TGTGCCAGCAGCCAAGACGACAGGAATGAGCGGTTCTTC,CASSQDDRNERFF
TRBJ1-2,NA,TRBV7-2,NA,TGTGCCAGCAGCCCCTGGGGGGAGGGCTACACCTTC,CASSPWGEGYTF
TRBJ2-7,few,TRBV5-1,NA,TGCGCCAGCAGCTTCGATTTGGAAACCATCGACCACGAGCAGTACTTC,CASSFDLETIDHEQYF
TRBJ1-6,few,TRBV7-2,NA,TGTGCCAGCAGCTTAGATGAGGGTAGGAATTCACCCCTCCACTTT,CASSLDEGRNSPLHF
TRBJ2-3,few,TRBV6-6,NA,TGTGCCAGCAGTTACTCTGGCGGCCCCACAGATACGCAGTATTTT,CASSYSGGPTDTQYF
TRBJ2-2,once,TRBV2,NA,TGTGCCAGCAGTGAAGAGGTGGTCGGGGAGCTGTTTTTT,CASSEEVVGELFF
TRBJ2-3,NA,TRBV24-1,TRBD1,TGTGCCACCAGTGATCCGGACAGGGCTGGTACAGATACGCAGTATTTT,CATSDPDRAGTDTQYF
TRBJ2-1,NA,TRBV3-1,TRBD2,TGTGCCAGCAGCCAAGATGAGAGCGGGGGAGGTAGAGGCAATGAGCAGTTCTTC,CASSQDESGGGRGNEQFF
TRBJ2-3,medium-sized,TRBV6-4,NA,TGTGCCAGCAGTGACAGGGGCACAGATACGCAGTATTTT,CASSDRGTDTQYF
TRBJ2-3,few,TRBV5-1,NA,TGCGCCAGCAGCTTGGCCGGGGGAGTTATCACAGATACGCAGTATTTT,CASSLAGGVITDTQYF
TRBJ2-5,few,TRBV7-8,TRBD1,TGTGCCAGCAGCTTAGTGGGACAGGGTGGTGAGACCCAGTACTTC,CASSLVGQGGETQYF
TRBJ2-7,few,TRBV5-5,NA,TGTGCCAGCAGCTCAGGGTATAGATCCTACGAGCAGTACTTC,CASSSGYRSYEQYF
TRBJ2-7,few,TRBV12-3/TRBV12-4,NA,TGTGCCAGCAGCACCTCAGGGTTTCCGGACCACGAGCAGTACTTC,CASSTSGFPDHEQYF
TRBJ2-1,once,TRBV20-1,TRBD2,TGCAGTGTTAGCTTTGTTGGGCGGGGGGGCCTCTTAAGGAATGAGCAGTTCTTC,CSVSFVGRGGLLRNEQFF
TRBJ2-7,few,TRBV2,NA,TGTGCCAGCAGTGATTTCAGTTCAAACTACGAGCAGTACTTC,CASSDFSSNYEQYF
TRBJ1-1,once,TRBV20-1,NA,TGCAGTGCTGCAAAGGGGTTGGCGGCTTTCTTT,CSAAKGLAAFF
TRBJ1-2,few,TRBV6-5,NA,TGTGCCAGCAGTTACCGAGGACAAAGGACCCCCTATGGCTACACCTTC,CASSYRGQRTPYGYTF
TRBJ2-7,few,TRBV28,NA,TGTGCCAGCATTGGGAATTCCTACGAGCAGTACTTC,CASIGNSYEQYF
TRBJ2-3,NA,TRBV6-6,NA,TGTGCCAGCAATCTAGCCGCTAGCACAGATACGCAGTATTTT,CASNLAASTDTQYF